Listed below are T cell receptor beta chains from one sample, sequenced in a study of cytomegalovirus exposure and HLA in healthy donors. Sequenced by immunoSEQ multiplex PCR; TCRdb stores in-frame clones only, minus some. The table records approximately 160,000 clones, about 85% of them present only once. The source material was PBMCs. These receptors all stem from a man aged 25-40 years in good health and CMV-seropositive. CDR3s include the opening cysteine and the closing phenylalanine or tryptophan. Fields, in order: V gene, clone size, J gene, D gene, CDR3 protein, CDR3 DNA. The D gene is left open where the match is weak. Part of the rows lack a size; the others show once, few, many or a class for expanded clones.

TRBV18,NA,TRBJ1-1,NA,CASSPPQGIATEAFF,TGTGCCAGCTCACCTCCTCAGGGAATCGCCACTGAAGCTTTCTTT
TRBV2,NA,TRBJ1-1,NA,CASSRAPGARTEAFF,TGTGCCAGCAGTCGGGCCCCAGGGGCCCGAACTGAAGCTTTCTTT
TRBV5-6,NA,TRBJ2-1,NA,CASSRTEDGTYNEQFF,TGTGCCAGCAGCCGAACCGAGGACGGGACTTACAATGAGCAGTTCTTC
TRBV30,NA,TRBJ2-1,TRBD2,CAWTPAGSYNEQFF,TGTGCCTGGACCCCAGCGGGGTCCTACAATGAGCAGTTCTTC
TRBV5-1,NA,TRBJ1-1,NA,CASSFRQNTEAFF,TGCGCCAGCAGCTTTCGACAGAACACTGAAGCTTTCTTT
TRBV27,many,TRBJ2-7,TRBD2,CASSLLGSGGAYEQYF,TGTGCCAGCAGTTTATTGGGTAGCGGGGGGGCGTACGAGCAGTACTTC
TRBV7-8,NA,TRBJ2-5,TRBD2,CASRKTSGGYLVGETQYF,TGTGCCAGCAGGAAAACTAGCGGGGGCTACCTGGTCGGAGAGACCCAGTACTTC
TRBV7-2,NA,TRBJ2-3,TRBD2,CASSNYREAGGASQYF,TGTGCCAGCAGCAACTATAGGGAAGCGGGGGGGGCCTCGCAGTATTTT
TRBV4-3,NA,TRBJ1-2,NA,CASSQELGLLNYGYTF,TGCGCCAGCAGCCAAGAACTGGGGCTCCTTAACTATGGCTACACCTTC
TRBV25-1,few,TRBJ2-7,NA,CASSESGYEQYF,TGTGCCAGCAGTGAATCAGGATACGAGCAGTACTTC
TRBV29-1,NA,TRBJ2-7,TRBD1,CSVGRTGGSYEQYF,TGCAGCGTGGGACGGACAGGGGGGAGCTACGAGCAGTACTTC
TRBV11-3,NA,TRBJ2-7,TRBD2,CASSPPSGGLYEQYF,TGTGCCAGCAGCCCGCCTAGCGGGGGGCTTTACGAGCAGTACTTC
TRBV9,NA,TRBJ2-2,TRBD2,CASSANSGGGAGFGGELFF,TGTGCCAGCAGCGCGAATTCCGGCGGGGGGGCAGGTTTTGGCGGGGAGCTGTTTTTT
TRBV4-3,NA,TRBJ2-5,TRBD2,CASSQGGVGETQYF,TGCGCCAGCAGCCAGGGAGGGGTGGGAGAGACCCAGTACTTC
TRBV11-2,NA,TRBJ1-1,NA,CASSFGLGLNTEAFF,TGTGCCAGCAGCTTCGGTCTAGGCCTGAACACTGAAGCTTTCTTT
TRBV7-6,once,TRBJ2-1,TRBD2,CASSLGRLAGGTEQFF,TGTGCCAGCAGCTTAGGTCGACTAGCGGGGGGGACGGAGCAGTTCTTC
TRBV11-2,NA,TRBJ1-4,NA,CASSQGYVLEKLFF,TGTGCCAGCAGCCAGGGGTACGTTTTGGAAAAACTGTTTTTT
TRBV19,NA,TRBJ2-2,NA,CASSMGSGSGDTGELFF,TGTGCCAGTAGTATGGGGTCGGGGTCGGGAGACACCGGGGAGCTGTTTTTT
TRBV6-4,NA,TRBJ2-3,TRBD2,CASSDSTAGGPTDTQYF,TGTGCCAGCAGTGACTCGACCGCGGGGGGGCCCACAGATACGCAGTATTTT
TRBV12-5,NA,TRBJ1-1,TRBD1,CASGLPSEGANTEAFF,TGTGCTAGTGGTTTGCCGTCTGAGGGGGCTAACACTGAAGCTTTCTTT
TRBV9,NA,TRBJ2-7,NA,CASSVGGGQSSYEQYF,TGTGCCAGCAGCGTAGGAGGGGGTCAGAGCTCCTACGAGCAGTACTTC
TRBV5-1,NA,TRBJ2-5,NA,CASSLEAVGETQYF,TGCGCCAGCAGCTTGGAAGCAGTCGGGGAGACCCAGTACTTC
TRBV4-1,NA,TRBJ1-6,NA,CASSQDGRYNSPLHF,TGCGCCAGCAGCCAAGATGGGAGATATAATTCACCCCTCCACTTT
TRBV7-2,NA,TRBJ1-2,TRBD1,CASSLAGQGANYGYTF,TGTGCCAGCAGCTTAGCGGGACAGGGGGCTAACTATGGCTACACCTTC
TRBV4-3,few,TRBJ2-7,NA,CASSQVSPPDSLYEQYF,TGCGCCAGCAGCCAAGTTTCACCTCCGGACAGCCTTTACGAGCAGTACTTC
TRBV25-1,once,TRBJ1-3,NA,CASSEPAFSGNTIYF,TGTGCCAGCAGTGAACCCGCGTTCTCTGGAAACACCATATATTTT
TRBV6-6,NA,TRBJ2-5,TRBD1,CATRDSLYQETQYF,TGTGCCACCAGGGACAGCTTGTACCAAGAGACCCAGTACTTC
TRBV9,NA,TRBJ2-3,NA,CASSPQDGTDTQYF,TGTGCCAGCAGCCCGCAGGATGGCACAGATACGCAGTATTTT
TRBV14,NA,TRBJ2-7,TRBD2,CASRPTSGDSYEQYF,TGTGCCAGCAGACCGACTAGCGGGGACTCCTACGAGCAGTACTTC
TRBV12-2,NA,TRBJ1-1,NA,CASRLGTFF,TGTGCAAGTCGTCTCGGGACTTTCTTT
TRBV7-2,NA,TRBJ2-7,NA,CASSLIRGHEQYF,TGTGCCAGCAGCTTGATCAGGGGCCACGAGCAGTACTTC
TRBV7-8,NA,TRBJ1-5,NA,CASTQEWGSNQPQHF,TGTGCCAGCACCCAAGAGTGGGGCAGCAATCAGCCCCAGCATTTT
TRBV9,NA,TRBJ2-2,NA,CASSGGGGRRISTGELFF,TGTGCCAGCAGCGGCGGAGGGGGCAGGCGTATTTCCACCGGGGAGCTGTTTTTT
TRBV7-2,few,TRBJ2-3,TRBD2,CASSLLGVAGMTDTQYF,TGTGCCAGCAGCTTACTTGGGGTAGCGGGGATGACAGATACGCAGTATTTT
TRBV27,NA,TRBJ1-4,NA,CASRTLATNEKLFF,TGTGCCAGCAGAACGTTAGCAACTAATGAAAAACTGTTTTTT
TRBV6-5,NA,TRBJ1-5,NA,CASSYISGNQPQHF,TGTGCCAGCAGTTATATCAGCGGCAATCAGCCCCAGCATTTT
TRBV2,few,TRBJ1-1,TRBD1,CASSGRGRAFF,TGTGCCAGCAGTGGAAGGGGGCGAGCTTTCTTT
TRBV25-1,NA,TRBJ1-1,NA,CASSGTGTEAFF,TGTGCCAGCAGTGGAACAGGGACTGAAGCTTTCTTT
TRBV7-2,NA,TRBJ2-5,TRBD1,CASSKRQGTQETQYF,TGTGCCAGCAGCAAACGACAGGGGACCCAAGAGACCCAGTACTTC
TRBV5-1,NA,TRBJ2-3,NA,CASSPGTSLTDTQYF,TGCGCCAGCAGCCCGGGAACCTCCCTCACAGATACGCAGTATTTT
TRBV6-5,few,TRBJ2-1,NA,CASSSDLNEQFF,TGTGCCAGCAGTTCCGACTTAAATGAGCAGTTCTTC
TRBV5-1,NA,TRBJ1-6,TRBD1,CASSLQGQDFSPLHF,TGCGCCAGCAGCTTGCAGGGACAGGATTTTTCCCCCCTCCACTTT
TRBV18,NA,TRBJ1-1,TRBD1,CASSPPQGRNTEAFF,TGTGCCAGCTCACCTCCACAGGGGAGGAACACTGAAGCTTTCTTT
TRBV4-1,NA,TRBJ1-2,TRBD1,CASSQTGDYGYTF,TGCGCCAGCAGCCAGACAGGGGACTATGGCTACACCTTC
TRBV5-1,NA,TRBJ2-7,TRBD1,CASSFWTGGGVYEQYF,TGCGCCAGCAGCTTTTGGACAGGGGGCGGAGTCTACGAGCAGTACTTC
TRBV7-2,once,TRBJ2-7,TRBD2,CASSFVREAYEQYF,TGTGCCAGCAGCTTTGTTCGGGAGGCCTACGAGCAGTACTTC
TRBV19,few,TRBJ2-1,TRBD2,CASRRTSGDYNEQFF,TGTGCCAGTAGGAGGACTAGCGGGGATTACAATGAGCAGTTCTTC